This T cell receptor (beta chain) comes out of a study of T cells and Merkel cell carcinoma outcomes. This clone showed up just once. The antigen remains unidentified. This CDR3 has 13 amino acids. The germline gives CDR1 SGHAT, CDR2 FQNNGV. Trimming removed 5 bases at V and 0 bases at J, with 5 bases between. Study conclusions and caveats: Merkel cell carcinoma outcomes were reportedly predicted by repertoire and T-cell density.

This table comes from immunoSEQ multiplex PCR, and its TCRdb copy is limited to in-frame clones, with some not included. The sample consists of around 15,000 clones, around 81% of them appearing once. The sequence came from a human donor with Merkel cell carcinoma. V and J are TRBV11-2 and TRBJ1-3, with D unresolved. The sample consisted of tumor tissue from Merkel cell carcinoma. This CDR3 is CASSLISGNTIYF. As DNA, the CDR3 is TGTGCCAGCAGCCTCATCTCTGGAAACACCATATATTTT.